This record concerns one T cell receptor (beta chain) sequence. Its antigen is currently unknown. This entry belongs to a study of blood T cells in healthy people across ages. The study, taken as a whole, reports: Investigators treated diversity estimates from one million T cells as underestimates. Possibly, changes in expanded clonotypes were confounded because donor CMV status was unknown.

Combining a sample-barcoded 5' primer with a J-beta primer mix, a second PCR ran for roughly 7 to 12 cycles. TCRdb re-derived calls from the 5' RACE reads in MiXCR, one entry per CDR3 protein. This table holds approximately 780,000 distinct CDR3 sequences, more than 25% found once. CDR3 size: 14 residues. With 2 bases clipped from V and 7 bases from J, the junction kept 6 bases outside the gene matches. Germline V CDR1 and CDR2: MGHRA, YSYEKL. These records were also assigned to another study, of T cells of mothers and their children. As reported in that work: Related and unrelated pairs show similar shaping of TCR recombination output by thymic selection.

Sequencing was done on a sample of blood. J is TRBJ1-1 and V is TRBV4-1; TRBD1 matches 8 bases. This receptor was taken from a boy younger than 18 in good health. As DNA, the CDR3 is TGCGCCAGCAGCCAATATCCCGGACAGGGTGAAGCTTTCTTT. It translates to CASSQYPGQGEAFF.